These 30 T cell receptor beta chains originate from one sample sequenced in a study of T-cell memory formation after mild COVID-19. TCRdb analysed the 5' RACE reads with MiXCR anew, one entry per CDR3 protein. Seen here are 250,000 to 350,000 distinct CDR3 sequences, around 19% observed once, and the top ten hold 20% to 25%. The specimen sequenced was PBMCs or a T cell subset sorted from them (not recorded which). The receptors shown here come from a young man who had mild COVID-19 (a few samples of this study predate the infection). Cell type and time point are not known.

In the case of this clonotype: An end of the junction differs from the germline gene, which may be a read error. The rearrangement joins TRBV4-3 to TRBJ2-7, with D maybe TRBD1 (6 bases). CDR1 and CDR2 from the germline V gene are LGHNA and YSLEER. There are 14 residues in the CDR3. The DNA for the CDR3 is TGCGCCAGCAGCCGGGGGCTGAGCTCCTACGAGCTGTACTTC. Its protein is CASSRGLSSYELYF.

This chain connects TRBV12-3 or TRBV12-4 to TRBJ1-3; 10 bases align to TRBD1. The V gene end was trimmed by 6 bases and the J gene end by 2 bases; junction bases not matched to a gene: 4. The CDR3 length is 15 residues. CDR3 sequence: CASREGTGAGNTIYF. CDR3 DNA sequence: TGTGCCAGCAGGGAAGGGACAGGGGCTGGAAACACCATATATTTT.

At least ten counts were recorded for this clonotype. J is TRBJ2-5 and V is TRBV6-2 or TRBV6-3; D not certain. The length of the CDR3 is 13 residues. The ends were cut back, 2 bases at V and 0 bases at J, with 4 bases in the middle. In germline, CDR1 is MNHEY, CDR2 SVGEGT. CDR3 DNA sequence: TGTGCCAGCAGTTACCGTTACCAAGAGACCCAGTACTTC. It specifies CASSYRYQETQYF.

The sample holds a few counts of this clonotype. This sequence joins TRBV5-1 and TRBJ2-7; the match to TRBD1 covers 7 bases. Trimming took 2 bases from V and 0 from J; bases not matched to a gene: 8. Per the germline V gene, CDR1 is SGHRS and CDR2 is YFSETQ. This CDR3 region has 16 residues. CDR3 loop: CASSFRDSDSSYEQYF. CDR3 nucleotides: TGCGCCAGCAGCTTTCGGGACAGCGATAGCTCCTACGAGCAGTACTTC.

This chain links TRBV5-1 with TRBJ2-2; perhaps D is TRBD1 or TRBD2 (5 bases each). The CDR3 covers 17 residues. CDR1 and CDR2 from the germline V gene are SGHRS and YFSETQ. The V end lost 4 bases, the J end lost 2 bases, and 18 bases lay between the germline ends. This CDR3 is CASSPLPGTFNTGELFF. As DNA, the CDR3 is TGCGCCAGCAGCCCCCTGCCCGGGACGTTTAACACCGGGGAGCTGTTTTTT.

The V gene is TRBV6-5, the J gene TRBJ1-1, with D hard to call. Germline-derived CDR1 and CDR2 are MNHEY and SVGAGI. Trimming took off 6 bases at V and 1 base at J, with 9 bases between the two ends. This CDR3 has 13 amino acids. In DNA form, the CDR3 reads TGTGCCAGCAGACCGACACGGAACACTGAAGCTTTCTTT. Protein sequence: CASRPTRNTEAFF.

The chain uses TRBV6-2 or TRBV6-3 and TRBJ1-1; maybe TRBD1 (5 bases). Trimming pared 6 bases from V and 1 base from J, leaving 15 bases between. Germline-derived CDR1 and CDR2 are MNHEY and SVGEGT. CDR3 length: 15 amino acids. This CDR3 is CASRRLQARNTEAFF. The CDR3 DNA is TGTGCCAGCAGAAGACTACAGGCCAGGAACACTGAAGCTTTCTTT.

The chain links TRBV27 to TRBJ2-7, with D perhaps given as TRBD1 or TRBD2 (5 bases each). V was trimmed by 2 bases and J by 2 bases, leaving 19 bases between them. The CDR3 totals 17 residues. Germline V gene data show CDR1 as MNHEY and CDR2 as SMNVEV (reference sequence). CDR3 in amino acids: CASSLGEPGPWAYEQYF. As DNA, the CDR3 is TGTGCCAGCAGTTTAGGCGAACCGGGACCATGGGCCTACGAGCAGTACTTC.

This clonotype was detected only once. The gene calls are TRBV4-1 and TRBJ1-5; D might be TRBD1 (6 bases). CDR3 length: 16 residues. Germline values: CDR1 MGHRA, CDR2 YSYEKL. Trimming removed 1 base from V and 4 bases from J, with 14 bases in between. This CDR3 reads CASSQVLDRRNQPQHF. DNA for the CDR3: TGCGCCAGCAGCCAAGTACTTGACAGGAGGAATCAGCCCCAGCATTTT.

V is TRBV19 and J is TRBJ1-2, with D perhaps TRBD1 (6 bases). The CDR3 sequence is 13 residues long. The germline CDR1 and CDR2 sequences are LNHDA and SQIVND (reference sequence). V was trimmed by 4 bases and J by 11 bases, leaving 17 bases between them. CDR3 amino acids: CASSTGTTGRYTF. The CDR3 nucleotides read TGTGCCAGTAGTACGGGAACAACAGGGCGGTACACCTTC.

The chain has TRBV28 and TRBJ2-4; 7 bases are a match to TRBD1. V trimming: 5 bases; J trimming: 0 bases; junction bases outside the gene matches: 13. Germline V gene lookup returns CDR1 MDHEN and CDR2 SYDVKM. CDR3 length equals 18 residues. CDR3 sequence: CASSAPRTRGLAKNIQYF. Here the CDR3 DNA reads TGTGCCAGCAGTGCCCCACGGACAAGGGGGCTAGCCAAAAACATTCAGTACTTC.

The CDR3 sequence is CASGTGTGIPRREKLFF. For the CDR3, the DNA is TGTGCCAGCGGCACCGGGACAGGGATTCCACGGAGGGAAAAACTGTTTTTT. The chain couples TRBV27 to TRBJ1-4; 9 bases match TRBD1. The J segment lost 8 bases and the V segment lost 8 bases, leaving 18 bases of the junction unmatched. The CDR3 covers 17 residues. Germline values: CDR1 MNHEY, CDR2 SMNVEV (reference sequence).

The chain recombines TRBV19 with TRBJ2-1; TRBD2 matches at 8 bases. Germline V gives CDR1 LNHDA, CDR2 SQIVND (reference sequence). The CDR3 runs to 15 residues. The V and J ends lost 6 bases and 4 bases, in that order; junction bases with no gene match: 8. DNA for the CDR3: TGTGCCAGTAGCGTTGGGACTAGGTCGTACAATGAGCAGTTCTTC. Encoded protein: CASSVGTRSYNEQFF.

The genes are TRBV29-1 and TRBJ1-1; D might be TRBD1 (5 bases). The CDR3 spans 12 residues. Trimming removed 6 bases from V and 11 bases from J, with 19 bases in between. The germline gives CDR1 SQVTM, CDR2 ANQGSEA. CDR3 amino acids: CSVPPGPLSAFF. The DNA for the CDR3 is TGCAGCGTCCCCCCAGGGCCCCTCTCCGCTTTCTTT.

The gene calls are TRBV6-5 and TRBJ1-2, with D possibly TRBD1 on 5 matching bases. The CDR3 runs to 18 residues. From germline, CDR1 is MNHEY and CDR2 SVGAGI. The V and J ends lost 6 bases and 0 bases respectively, with 23 bases between them. The CDR3 reads CASSRVVREGVANYGYTF. The CDR3, as DNA: TGTGCCAGCAGCCGGGTTGTAAGGGAAGGGGTCGCTAACTATGGCTACACCTTC.

This clonotype was observed a handful of times. This chain links TRBV5-1 with TRBJ1-4; 9 nucleotides line up with TRBD1. The trim removed 0 bases at V and 5 bases at J, leaving 2 bases unmatched. The CDR3 contains 15 residues. Germline CDR1 SGHRS, CDR2 YFSETQ. The CDR3, as DNA: TGCGCCAGCAGCTTGGGGACAGGGGCAAATGAAAAACTGTTTTTT. Translated, it gives CASSLGTGANEKLFF.

The chain links TRBV11-2 to TRBJ1-2, with 8 bases matching TRBD1. Per the germline V gene, CDR1 is SGHAT and CDR2 is FQNNGV. The CDR3 has 14 amino acids. The J segment lost 8 bases and the V segment lost 4 bases, leaving 9 bases of the junction unmatched. This CDR3 reads CASSSSTGVDGYTF. CDR3 nucleotide sequence: TGTGCCAGCAGCTCGTCGACAGGGGTAGACGGCTACACCTTC. Full variable domain (outside the CDR3, taken from reference TRBV11-2 and TRBJ1-2): EAGVAQSPRYKIIEKRQSVAFWCNPISGHATLYWYQQILGQGPKLLIQFQNNGVVDDSQLPKDRFSAERLKGVDSTLKIQPAKLEDSAVYLCASSSSTGVDGYTFGSGTRLTVV.

The genes are TRBV20-1 and TRBJ2-5; D unresolved. The CDR3 sequence is 11 residues long. Germline V gene lookup returns CDR1 DFQATT and CDR2 SNEGSKA (reference sequence). Trimming stripped 3 bases from V and 4 bases from J, with 6 bases between. CDR3 sequence (DNA): TGCAGTGCTAGGGCCCGAGAGACCCAGTACTTC. This codes for CSARARETQYF.

This clonotype was recorded at least ten times. The chain employs TRBV20-1 and TRBJ1-4; a weak D match, TRBD1 (6 bases). The CDR3 runs to 13 residues. Germline CDR1 is DFQATT and CDR2 is SNEGSKA (reference sequence). V lost 4 bases and J lost 5, with 11 bases in between. The DNA for the CDR3 is TGCAGTGCTAAGGGGGGTCCCAATGAAAAACTGTTTTTT. It is translated as CSAKGGPNEKLFF.

This clonotype has only a few counts. V usage is TRBV4-2 and J usage is TRBJ2-3, with 7 bases fitting TRBD1. The V and J ends lost 4 bases and 10 bases, in that order; junction bases with no gene match: 11. The CDR3 totals 14 residues. Germline values: CDR1 LGHNA, CDR2 YNFKEQ. CDR3 in DNA: TGTGCCAGCAGCCCCGTAGGACAGGAGGCCTCGCAGTATTTT. It is translated as CASSPVGQEASQYF.

This rearrangement joins TRBV4-2 to TRBJ1-1, with D tentatively TRBD1 (5 bases). Germline assignment: CDR1 LGHNA and CDR2 YNFKEQ. The length of the CDR3 is 15 residues. V lost 0 bases and J lost 2, with 10 bases in between. The CDR3, as DNA: TGTGCCAGCAGCCAAGACGCCCAGGGAAACACTGAAGCTTTCTTT. Its translation: CASSQDAQGNTEAFF.

The chain has TRBV24-1 and TRBJ2-2, with TRBD2 identical over 8 bases. The CDR3 has 14 residues. Germline CDR1 is KGHDR and CDR2 is SFDVKD. V lost 11 bases to trimming and J lost 4 bases; unmatched junction nucleotides: 8. The CDR3 loop is CAKPGGGCTGELFF. The CDR3 bases are TGTGCCAAGCCGGGGGGGGGTTGCACCGGGGAGCTGTTTTTT.

The chain has TRBV3-1 and TRBJ2-3; possible D gene TRBD1, 6 bases. CDR3 length: 16 amino acids. Germline loops: CDR1 LGHDT, CDR2 YNNKEL (reference sequence). Deletions cut 1 base from V and 0 bases from J, with 11 bases between. CDR3 DNA sequence: TGTGCCAGCAGCCAAGCTACAGGGCCTAGCACAGATACGCAGTATTTT. The encoded protein is CASSQATGPSTDTQYF.

The chain links TRBV5-1 to TRBJ2-7; D not resolved. CDR1 SGHRS and CDR2 YFSETQ come from the germline V gene. This CDR3 is built from 15 residues. Trimming left V 0 bases short and J 4 bases short, with 14 bases between. CDR3 coding DNA: TGCGCCAGCAGCTTGGTGGGATATCGGAAGTACGAGCAGTACTTC. It encodes CASSLVGYRKYEQYF.

Many counts were recorded for this clonotype. CDR3: CASSLGTGYEQYV. The CDR3 nucleotides are TGTGCCAGCAGCTTGGGGACAGGCTACGAGCAGTACGTC. The gene calls are TRBV5-6 and TRBJ2-7; 7 nucleotides agree with TRBD1. The CDR3 totals 13 residues. V shed 0 bases and J 3 bases; nucleotides not matched to a gene: 0. CDR1 and CDR2 from the germline V gene are SGHDT and YYEEEE.

This rearrangement joins TRBV12-3 or TRBV12-4 to TRBJ1-5, with a tentative D call TRBD1 (6 bases). CDR3 length: 15 residues. V lost 6 bases and J 3 bases, leaving 15 bases between the germline ends. In nucleotides, the CDR3 is TGTGCCAGCAGCCTGAAGGACAGCCACAATCAGCCCCAGCATTTT. Protein: CASSLKDSHNQPQHF.

A few counts support this clonotype. V is TRBV2 and J is TRBJ1-5; 7 bases align to TRBD1. V was clipped by 3 bases and J by 9 bases; unmatched bases: 5. Germline V CDR1 and CDR2: SNHLY, FYNNEI. The CDR3 spans 13 residues. Written as DNA, the CDR3 is TGTGCCAGCAGTGACAGGGGGGGTTGGCCCCAGCATTTT. Translated, it gives CASSDRGGWPQHF.

The chain links TRBV24-1 to TRBJ2-3; D is ambiguous. CDR1 KGHDR and CDR2 SFDVKD come from the germline V gene. The CDR3 spans 14 residues. V was shortened by 2 bases and J by 7 bases, with 12 bases between the two germline ends. The chain's CDR3 is CATSDWQRFNTQYF. Written as DNA, the CDR3 is TGTGCCACCAGTGATTGGCAAAGATTTAATACGCAGTATTTT.

At least ten counts were recorded for this clonotype. The chain uses TRBV5-1 and TRBJ2-5; unclear D gene. The CDR3 contains 13 residues. Germline CDR1 and CDR2: SGHRS and YFSETQ. The germline V and J ends were trimmed by 2 bases and 3 bases, with 8 bases remaining between them. The CDR3: CASSFNPEETQYF. DNA of the CDR3: TGCGCCAGCAGCTTCAACCCTGAAGAGACCCAGTACTTC.

This clonotype was detected a few times. J is TRBJ2-7 and V is TRBV6-2 or TRBV6-3, with D possibly matching TRBD1 (6 bases). Germline assignment: CDR1 MNHEY and CDR2 SVGEGT. The CDR3 consists of 15 residues. Trimming shortened V by 2 bases and J by 3 bases, and 14 bases separated the two germline ends. CDR3 sequence: CASSYVPGQIYEQYV. CDR3 nucleotide sequence: TGTGCCAGCAGTTACGTTCCAGGACAGATCTACGAGCAGTACGTC.